Here is one TCR beta chain with its context. The antigen is not known. The data derive from a study of cytomegalovirus exposure and HLA in healthy donors. Study results and caveats: Through in vitro validation, three CMV-associated chains were shown to be specific for CMV antigens.

The PCR had 60 Vbeta and 13 Jbeta primers. Authors' processing steps: An analysis performed later counted roughly 80 million unique TCR beta chains (roughly 11 million of them shared). The data were produced by immunoSEQ multiplex PCR, yet TCRdb's version contains in-frame clones alone and is incomplete. The V and J calls and clone size are taken from that table; D and trimming were inferred from the DNA. In the table there are over 40,000 clones, roughly 90% of which are singletons. The sequence was obtained from a woman aged 40 to 50 in good health and CMV-seropositive. Material: PBMCs.

As DNA, the CDR3 is TGTGCCAGCAGTAGGAGACAGGCTGGGGCCAACGTCCTGACTTTC. This translates into CASSRRQAGANVLTF. V is TRBV25-1 and J is TRBJ2-6; possibly TRBD1 for D (6 bases). V was trimmed by 5 bases and J by 2 bases, leaving 10 bases between them. This CDR3 is 15 amino acids long. In germline, CDR1 is MGHDK, CDR2 SYGVNS.